Below are 26 T cell receptor beta chains sequenced from a single sample in a study of shared clonotypes between healthy human individuals. Naive CD8 cells comprised CD45RO-negative, CCR7-positively selected cells, excluding terminally differentiated effector memory CD45RA+ cells. TCRdb keeps only in-frame clones here, not all; method: immunoSEQ multiplex PCR. The profile shows about 680,000 clones, around 92% of them singletons. Input material: naive CD8+ T cells sorted from blood. The receptors were sampled from a man aged 25-45 years in good health.

This rearrangement joins TRBV28 to TRBJ2-7; 8 bases fit TRBD2. The V and J ends lost 10 bases and 0 bases, in that order; junction bases with no gene match: 23. Germline assignment: CDR1 MDHEN and CDR2 SYDVKM. The CDR3 is 19 amino acids. In DNA, the CDR3 is TGTGCCACCCAAACCCCCAATCCGGCGGGGGGAAGGAGCTCCTACGAGCAGTACTTC. This translates into CATQTPNPAGGRSSYEQYF.

The chain carries TRBV19 and TRBJ2-7, with D possibly TRBD1 on 5 matching bases. Germline loops: CDR1 LNHDA, CDR2 SQIVND (reference sequence). V was shortened by 3 bases and J by 2 bases, with 17 bases between the two germline ends. The CDR3 is made up of 16 amino acids. DNA for the CDR3: TGTGCCAGTAGTATGGACACAGGCGGTTCAACCTACGAGCAGTACTTC. This sequence encodes CASSMDTGGSTYEQYF.

The chain's CDR3 is CASSHHTTPDRPYEQYF. The CDR3 nucleotides are TGCGCCAGCAGTCATCACACCACCCCGGACAGGCCCTACGAGCAGTACTTC. This chain connects TRBV23-1 to TRBJ2-7; 7 nucleotides line up with TRBD1. TRBV23-1 is classed as an ORF, of uncertain function. Trimming removed 3 bases from V and 2 bases from J; junction bases left unmatched: 13. The CDR3 covers 17 residues.

The chain links TRBV2 to TRBJ2-7; TRBD2 matches at 11 bases. CDR1 is SNHLY, CDR2 FYNNEI, per germline. J lost 4 bases, V lost 4 bases, and 6 bases had no gene match. This CDR3 is 15 amino acids long. In nucleotides, the CDR3 is TGTGCCAGCAGTGTAGCGGGAGGGCCTATTTACGAGCAGTACTTC. Translating it yields CASSVAGGPIYEQYF.

V and J are TRBV5-3 and TRBJ2-5; tentative D call: TRBD2 (6 bases). TRBJ2-7 matches the DNA end more closely, so the J call is doubtful. TRBV5-3 is given ORF status, its function remaining uncertain. The CDR3 loop spans 20 amino acids. Written as DNA, the CDR3 is TGTGCCAGAAGCTTGTTTGTCCCTTTTCGGGCTAGCGAGTTTTCTTACGAGCAGTACTTC. Translating it yields CARSLFVPFRASEFSYEQYF.

The chain joins TRBV2 to TRBJ2-1, with 12 bases aligning to TRBD2. This CDR3 region has 16 residues. With 5 bases clipped from V and 8 bases from J, the junction kept 10 bases outside the gene matches. Germline loops: CDR1 SNHLY, CDR2 FYNNEI. The CDR3 protein is CASSSMTSGSGDEQFF. The CDR3 region has the DNA TGTGCCAGCAGTTCTATGACTAGCGGGAGTGGAGATGAGCAGTTCTTC.

The chain is built from TRBV7-2 and TRBJ2-1; the D call may be TRBD1 or TRBD2 (5 bases each). Germline CDR1 and CDR2: SGHTA and FQGNSA. This CDR3 has 17 residues. The V gene lost 2 bases and the J gene lost 5 bases, with 19 bases spanning the gap. The CDR3 nucleotides are TGTGCCAGCAGCTTATATTTTCGGGACCGAGTGAACAATGAGCAGTTCTTC. This gives the protein CASSLYFRDRVNNEQFF.

The count of this clone is one. The chain has TRBV7-2 and TRBJ2-3, with D perhaps TRBD2 (5 bases). The CDR3 loop spans 13 amino acids. Germline lookup yields CDR1 SGHTA and CDR2 FQGNSA. The CDR3 reads CAADFTSTDTQYF. CDR3 DNA sequence: TGTGCGGCGGACTTTACTAGCACAGATACGCAGTATTTT.

The chain couples TRBV10-3 to TRBJ2-1; D unresolved. The CDR3 runs to 10 residues. Deletions cut 10 bases from V and 10 bases from J, with 11 bases between. The germline V gene encodes CDR1 ENHRY and CDR2 SYGVKD. CDR3 bases: TGTGCCAGTGGGGTGGGAGAGCAGTTCTTC. Translating it yields CASGVGEQFF.

As concerns this clone: Other DNA sequences in this sample translate to the same CDR3. The chain couples TRBV9 to TRBJ2-7; the D call may be TRBD1 or TRBD2 (6 bases each). The V end was cut by 0 bases, the J end by 4 bases, with 11 bases between. The CDR3 spans 14 residues. Per the germline V gene, CDR1 is SGDLS and CDR2 is YYNGEE. The CDR3 DNA follows: TGTGCCAGCAGCGTAGGGGGGGCTCGTTACGAGCAGTACTTC. The encoded protein is CASSVGGARYEQYF.

The chain is built from TRBV15 and TRBJ2-2, with 8 bases aligning to TRBD1. CDR1 and CDR2 (germline): LNHNV, YYDKDF (reference sequence). The CDR3 has 16 residues. V lost 4 bases and J lost 8; bases outside the gene matches: 12. The CDR3 coding sequence is TGTGCCACCAGCATACCGGGACAGGAAGGACTAGGGGAGCTGTTTTTT. This gives the protein CATSIPGQEGLGELFF.

The chain recombines TRBV7-8 with TRBJ2-1; D is undetermined. Trimming removed 2 bases from V and 0 bases from J, with 8 bases in between. Germline loops: CDR1 SGHVS, CDR2 FQNEAQ. CDR3 length equals 15 residues. The CDR3 here is CASSLRESSYNEQFF. CDR3 in DNA: TGTGCCAGCAGCTTAAGGGAAAGCTCCTACAATGAGCAGTTCTTC.

This chain links TRBV19 with TRBJ2-1, with TRBD2 matching 8 bases. Per germline, CDR1 LNHDA and CDR2 SQIVND (reference sequence). Germline trimming cut 5 bases from V and 6 bases from J; bases unmatched to any gene: 3. This CDR3 is built from 13 residues. The CDR3 DNA reads TGTGCCAGTAGTTGGGGACTAGTCAATGAGCAGTTCTTC. This encodes CASSWGLVNEQFF.

Worth noting for this clone: Other DNA sequences in the same sample also yield this CDR3. The chain has TRBV6-5 and TRBJ2-1; D unresolved. Per germline, CDR1 MNHEY and CDR2 SVGAGI. V was cut by 6 bases and J by 4 bases, with 10 bases left in between. The CDR3 totals 13 residues. The CDR3 is CASRTGPYNEQFF. CDR3 sequence (DNA): TGTGCCAGCAGAACTGGACCGTACAATGAGCAGTTCTTC.

The chain has TRBV28 and TRBJ1-5, with unresolved D. Trimming stripped 8 bases from V and 4 bases from J, with 18 bases between. The germline V gene encodes CDR1 MDHEN and CDR2 SYDVKM. The CDR3 has 15 amino acids. The CDR3 DNA follows: TGTGCCAGCTTCCCTTTGGGTCGGGATAATCAGCCCCAGCATTTT. This gives the protein CASFPLGRDNQPQHF. Supplemented by reference TRBV28 and TRBJ1-5, the full variable domain reads DVKVTQSSRYLVKRTGEKVFLECVQDMDHENMFWYRQDPGLGLRLIYFSYDVKMKEKGDIPEGYSVSREKKERFSLILESASTNQTSMYLCASFPLGRDNQPQHFGDGTRLSIL.

The chain links TRBV19 to TRBJ2-1; 8 nucleotides match TRBD2. This CDR3 region has 13 residues. CDR1 is LNHDA, CDR2 SQIVND, per germline (reference sequence). Trimming cost V 7 bases and J 6 bases; bases outside gene matches: 5. For the CDR3, the DNA is TGTGCCAGTACGCGTAGCGGGATCAATGAGCAGTTCTTC. Translation: CASTRSGINEQFF.

The J gene is TRBJ2-7, the V gene TRBV2; D is perhaps TRBD1 (5 bases). The V and J ends lost 0 bases and 2 bases respectively, with 11 bases between them. CDR3 size: 15 residues. The germline V gene encodes CDR1 SNHLY and CDR2 FYNNEI. Written as DNA, the CDR3 is TGTGCCAGCAGTGAAGCGGCCAGGACAACCTACGAGCAGTACTTC. Translation gives CASSEAARTTYEQYF.

The chain uses TRBV12-5 and TRBJ2-1, with 9 bases matching TRBD2. After removal of 6 bases from V and 5 bases from J, the junction contained 11 bases not matched to a gene. CDR1 and CDR2 from the germline V gene are LGHNT and FRNRAP. There are 16 residues in the CDR3. CDR3 in DNA: TGTGCTAGTGGAGGTTTAGCGGGAGATATGGACAATGAGCAGTTCTTC. This translates into CASGGLAGDMDNEQFF.

This clone was recorded only once. V is TRBV4-3 and J is TRBJ2-6; D not resolved. The V gene's germline CDR1 is LGHNA and CDR2 YSLEER. CDR3 length equals 17 residues. The V end was cut by 0 bases, the J end by 0 bases, with 9 bases between. The CDR3 loop reads CASSQDHPYSGANVLTF. The CDR3 bases are TGCGCCAGCAGCCAAGATCACCCATACTCTGGGGCCAACGTCCTGACTTTC.

With respect to this clone: Only one base separates this from a far larger clonotype, so it likely reflects a read error. The chain couples TRBV5-4 to TRBJ2-1; possible D gene TRBD2, 5 bases. V was pared by 4 bases and J by 0 bases, with 20 bases between. CDR3 length equals 18 residues. Germline-derived CDR1 and CDR2 are SGHNT and YYREEE (reference sequence). CDR3 residues: CASSRLEFTGSSYNEQFF. The CDR3 bases are TGTGCCAGCAGCCGACTGGAGTTTACGGGGAGCTCCTACAATGAGCAGTTCTTC.

The gene calls are TRBV6-7 and TRBJ2-1, with TRBD2 identical over 8 bases. Being an ORF, TRBV6-7 has a function that is uncertain. The CDR3 runs 16 residues. J gave up 1 base and V 0 bases, and 2 bases lay outside the gene matches. The CDR3 DNA follows: TGTGCCAGCAGTTACTCCACGGGAGGGTCCTACAATGAGCAGTTCTTC. It translates to CASSYSTGGSYNEQFF.

The rearrangement joins TRBV2 to TRBJ2-1; no clear D. Trimming cost V 8 bases and J 2 bases, with 10 bases left between them. Germline CDR1 and CDR2: SNHLY and FYNNEI. The CDR3 has 13 amino acids. The CDR3 coding sequence is TGTGCCAGCCTTGGACCCACCTACAATGAGCAGTTCTTC. Translation gives CASLGPTYNEQFF.

This clone has a handful of counts. Other DNA sequences in this specimen translate into the identical CDR3. The chain links TRBV15 to TRBJ2-7; D unclear. The CDR3 covers 13 residues. The germline gives CDR1 LNHNV, CDR2 YYDKDF (reference sequence). V lost 0 bases to trimming and J lost 1 base, with 4 bases between them. The CDR3 region is CATSRDQSYEQYF. CDR3 nucleotide sequence: TGTGCCACCAGCAGAGATCAGTCCTACGAGCAGTACTTC. Filled out from reference TRBV15 and TRBJ2-7, the complete variable domain reads DAMVIQNPRYQVTQFGKPVTLSCSQTLNHNVMYWYQQKSSQAPKLLFHYYDKDFNNEADTPDNFQSRRPNTSFCFLDIRSPGLGDTAMYLCATSRDQSYEQYFGPGTRLTVT.

This sequence joins TRBV5-6 and TRBJ1-5, with D possibly matching TRBD1 (5 bases). Germline lookup yields CDR1 SGHDT and CDR2 YYEEEE. Trimming removed 4 bases from V and 8 bases from J, with 19 bases in between. The CDR3 consists of 15 residues. CDR3 protein: CASSLTGTGGEPQHF. The CDR3 nucleotides are TGTGCCAGCAGCCTTACTGGGACGGGTGGAGAGCCCCAGCATTTT.

This chain connects TRBV15 to TRBJ2-3; TRBD2 aligns across 11 bases. V was pared by 4 bases and J by 2 bases, with 2 bases of the junction left unmatched. Germline values: CDR1 LNHNV, CDR2 YYDKDF (reference sequence). The CDR3 sequence is 15 residues long. The CDR3 coding sequence is TGTGCCACCAGCACTAGCGGGGGGCCCACAGATACGCAGTATTTT. As protein: CATSTSGGPTDTQYF.

This chain connects TRBV19 to TRBJ2-7, with 7 positions matching TRBD1. This CDR3 region has 14 residues. V lost 5 bases, J lost 4 bases, and 8 bases stayed unmatched. Germline CDR1 LNHDA, CDR2 SQIVND (reference sequence). The chain's CDR3 is CASSFHRGSYEQYF. Here the CDR3 DNA reads TGTGCCAGTAGTTTCCACAGGGGATCTTACGAGCAGTACTTC.